A selection of T cell receptor beta chains follows, all from one sample in a study of blood T cell repertoires in COVID-19. Clones were read by immunoSEQ multiplex PCR, and TCRdb kept only the in-frame ones, dropping some. The sample includes around 150,000 clones, over 80% of them seen just once. Material: peripheral blood. These receptors originate from a man aged 25 to 40 with COVID-19, enrolled during active disease. The CDR3 runs from the conserved cysteine through the conserved F or W. Fields, in order: J gene, D gene, V gene, clone size, CDR3 DNA, CDR3 protein. The D gene is left open where the match is weak. Size is stated for part of the rows, as once, few or many counts, or as a class when the clone is expanded.

TRBJ2-1	-	TRBV3-1/TRBV3-2	-	TGTGCCAGCAGCCAACGCCCAGGGAAGGAGCAGTTCTTC	CASSQRPGKEQFF
TRBJ2-3	-	TRBV27	-	TGTGCCAGCACCGCCGGGGGCACAGATACGCAGTATTTT	CASTAGGTDTQYF
TRBJ1-2	-	TRBV10-3	-	TGTGCCATCAGGGGATTATCCGGACAAGGCTACACCTTC	CAIRGLSGQGYTF
TRBJ2-3	TRBD1	TRBV25-1	-	TGTGCCAGCAAAGGGGACAGGGGACCCTCAGATACGCAGTATTTT	CASKGDRGPSDTQYF
TRBJ2-2	TRBD2	TRBV11-1	-	TGTGCCAGCAGCTTAGACAGCGGGAGACGCGCCGGGGAGCTGTTTTTT	CASSLDSGRRAGELFF
TRBJ2-7	-	TRBV5-4	-	TGTGCCAGCAGGCTCGACAGGAACGAGCAGTACTTC	CASRLDRNEQYF
TRBJ2-1	TRBD2	TRBV11-2	-	TGTGCCAGCAGCCTGCGTATACTAGCGGTGGGTGGCTACAATGAGCAGTTCTTC	CASSLRILAVGGYNEQFF
TRBJ1-4	-	TRBV7-2	-	TGTGCCAGCAGCTTAGCTACGGACGGGGGTGAAAAACTGTTTTTT	CASSLATDGGEKLFF
TRBJ2-7	TRBD1	TRBV19	-	TGTGCCAGTAGTATAGGACAGGGGGCCTACGAGCAGTACTTC	CASSIGQGAYEQYF
TRBJ1-1	TRBD1	TRBV2	-	TGTGCCAGCGGCCGGGAAGGGGGCGGCACTGAAGCTTTCTTT	CASGREGGGTEAFF
TRBJ1-6	-	TRBV3-1/TRBV3-2	once	TGTGCCAGCAGTGTTAGGGGCAGCCCAGCATTCCACTTT	CASSVRGSPAFHF
TRBJ2-5	-	TRBV28	-	TGTGCCAGCAGTTTAGGGCGTCAAGAGACCCAGTACTTC	CASSLGRQETQYF
TRBJ1-2	-	TRBV29-1	-	TGCAGCGTTGAAGGGGAGGGGGGAACCCACTATGGCTACACCTTC	CSVEGEGGTHYGYTF
TRBJ1-2	-	TRBV10-3	-	TGTGCCATCAGTAGGGACACGGATGGCTACACCTTC	CAISRDTDGYTF